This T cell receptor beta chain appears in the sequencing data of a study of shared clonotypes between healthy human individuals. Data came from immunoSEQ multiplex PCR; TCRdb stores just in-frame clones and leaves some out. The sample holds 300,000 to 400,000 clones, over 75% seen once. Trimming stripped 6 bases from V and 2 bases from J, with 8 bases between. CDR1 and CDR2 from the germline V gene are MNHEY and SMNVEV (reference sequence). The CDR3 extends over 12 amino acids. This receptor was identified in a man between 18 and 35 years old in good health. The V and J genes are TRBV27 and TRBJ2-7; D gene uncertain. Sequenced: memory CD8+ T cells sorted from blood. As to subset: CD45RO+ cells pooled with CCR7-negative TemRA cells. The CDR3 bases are TGTGCCAGCAGCTTTCTTACCTACGAGCAGTACTTC. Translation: CASSFLTYEQYF.